Below, 32 T cell receptor beta chains from the same sample are listed, as sequenced in a study of T cells in Graves' hyperthyroidism and ophthalmopathy. Using RNA transcripts as the source, TCR beta CDR3 regions were amplified. First-round RT-PCR of the TCR CDR3 relied on the HTBI primer set. TCRdb redid the calling of the multiplex PCR reads with MiXCR, one entry per CDR3 protein. The sample carries some 800,000 distinct CDR3 sequences, 38% recorded once. Sequenced sample: blood. The receptors were gathered from a man younger than 35 with Graves' hyperthyroidism.

The table lists this clonotype with many counts. Here the CDR3 reads CSARSGNHEQYF. CDR3 sequence (DNA): TGCAGTGCTAGGTCTGGGAACCACGAGCAGTACTTC. V usage is TRBV20-1 and J usage is TRBJ2-7; D is ambiguous. Per the germline V gene, CDR1 is DFQATT and CDR2 is SNEGSKA (reference sequence). With 3 bases removed from V and 5 bases from J, the gap between germline ends came to 11 bases. The CDR3 is made up of 12 amino acids.

This sequence joins TRBV7-9 and TRBJ1-1; TRBD1 agrees at 8 bases. There are 14 residues in the CDR3. In germline, CDR1 is SEHNR, CDR2 FQNEAQ (reference sequence). Unmatched junction bases numbered 5, after V lost 5 bases and J lost 3 bases. DNA of the CDR3: TGTGCCAGCAGCCCGAACAGGGGGGACACTGAAGCTTTCTTT. Encoded protein: CASSPNRGDTEAFF.

This clonotype was recorded many times. The chain recombines TRBV7-8 with TRBJ1-1; D uncertain. The CDR3 is 13 amino acids. Trimming shortened V by 3 bases and J by 4 bases, and 9 bases separated the two germline ends. Germline loops: CDR1 SGHVS, CDR2 FQNEAQ. The CDR3 loop is CASSFRHLTEAFF. In nucleotides, the CDR3 is TGTGCCAGCAGCTTCCGACACCTCACTGAAGCTTTCTTT.

The rearrangement joins TRBV7-8 to TRBJ2-5; TRBD2 agrees at 9 bases. The germline CDR1 and CDR2 sequences are SGHVS and FQNEAQ. This CDR3 comprises 14 residues. The V and J ends lost 8 bases and 5 bases, in that order; junction bases with no gene match: 9. The CDR3 DNA reads as TGTGCCAGCGGGTCGGTAGCGGGAGCGGAGACCCAGTACTTC. This translates into CASGSVAGAETQYF.

This chain joins TRBV6-1 and TRBJ2-5; D is possibly TRBD2 (5 bases). Germline V CDR1 and CDR2: MNHNS, SASEGT. The germline V and J ends were trimmed by 2 bases and 11 bases, with 15 bases remaining between them. This CDR3 contains 13 residues. The CDR3, as DNA: TGTGCCAGCAGTGAACTTGACTACAATGAGCAGTACTTC. It yields the protein CASSELDYNEQYF.

This clonotype came up many times. This sequence joins TRBV25-1 and TRBJ1-6; D gene uncertain. CDR3 length: 15 residues. Germline-derived CDR1 and CDR2 are MGHDK and SYGVNS. V lost 3 bases to trimming and J lost 7 bases, with 13 bases between them. The CDR3: CASSDQDFQNSPLHF. The CDR3 DNA sequence: TGTGCCAGCAGTGACCAGGACTTTCAAAATTCACCCCTCCACTTT.

Comments on this clonotype: With a much larger clone just one base away, this may be a read error. This chain connects TRBV29-1 to TRBJ2-7, with D possibly being TRBD1 (6 bases). Germline V CDR1 and CDR2: SQVTM, ANQGSEA. The germline V and J ends were trimmed by 7 bases and 4 bases, with 11 bases remaining between them. The CDR3 is 11 residues long. The CDR3, as DNA: TGCAGCGCAGGAGGACAGTACGAGCAGTACTTC. Its translation: CSAGGQYEQYF.

In the case of this clonotype: A read error may be the cause here, since a much bigger clone is one base away. V usage is TRBV19 and J usage is TRBJ2-7; possible D gene TRBD1, 5 bases. Germline CDR1 LNHDA, CDR2 SQIVND (reference sequence). Trimming removed 5 bases at V and 3 bases at J, with 11 bases between. The CDR3 spans 13 residues. CDR3: CASSGALHYEQYF. CDR3 nucleotide sequence: TGTGCCAGTAGTGGGGCACTCCACTACGAGCAGTACTTC. The full variable domain, its missing parts supplied by reference TRBV19 and TRBJ2-7, is DGGITQSPKYLFRKEGQNVTLSCEQNLNHDAMYWYRQDPGQGLRLIYYSQIVNDFQKGDIAEGYSVSREKKESFPLTVTSAQKNPTAFYLCASSGALHYEQYFGPGTRLTVT.

This clonotype was seen many times. The chain employs TRBV15 and TRBJ2-7; perhaps TRBD1 as D (6 bases). Germline-derived CDR1 and CDR2 are LNHNV and YYDKDF (reference sequence). This CDR3 spans 15 amino acids. V was pared by 1 base and J by 2 bases, with 12 bases between. CDR3 loop: CATSRGSRGTYEQYF. The CDR3, as DNA: TGTGCCACCAGCAGAGGGTCAAGGGGGACCTACGAGCAGTACTTC.

This clonotype was counted only a few times. The V and J genes are TRBV6-5 and TRBJ1-5, with D unresolved. V was shortened by 5 bases and J by 8 bases, with 13 bases between the two germline ends. The V gene's germline CDR1 is MNHEY and CDR2 SVGAGI. This CDR3 spans 13 amino acids. The DNA of the CDR3 is TGTGCCAGCAGTCTGGGCCTGCTTAAGCCCCAGCATTTT. Translating it yields CASSLGLLKPQHF.

This clonotype was picked up many times. The rearrangement links TRBV10-3 to TRBJ2-7, with unresolved D. The CDR3 covers 13 residues. Germline V lookup: CDR1 ENHRY, CDR2 SYGVKD. The V gene lost 0 bases and the J gene lost 4 bases, with 7 bases spanning the gap. CDR3 in DNA: TGTGCCATCAGTGAGTCGAGATTATACGAGCAGTACTTC. Translating it yields CAISESRLYEQYF.

This clonotype was picked up many times. The chain carries TRBV12-3 or TRBV12-4 and TRBJ1-1; D possibly corresponds to TRBD1 (5 bases). This CDR3 is 13 amino acids long. V was trimmed by 7 bases and J by 4 bases, leaving 13 bases between them. The CDR3 nucleotides are TGTGCCAGCAAAGCGGGGGTTGTCACTGAAGCTTTCTTT. Its translation: CASKAGVVTEAFF.

This chain joins TRBV12-3 or TRBV12-4 and TRBJ1-2, with D perhaps TRBD1 (5 bases). This CDR3 region has 16 residues. Trimming took 3 bases from V and 8 from J, leaving 22 bases between them. This CDR3 is CASSFGGELRTDGYTF. DNA of the CDR3: TGTGCCAGCAGTTTCGGGGGAGAGCTTAGGACGGACGGCTACACCTTC.

This chain joins TRBV7-2 and TRBJ2-7; 7 nucleotides line up with TRBD1. This CDR3 contains 14 residues. CDR1 is SGHTA and CDR2 is FQGNSA in the germline V gene. J lost 3 bases, V lost 5 bases, and 7 bases had no gene match. CDR3 region: CASSTRQGDYEQYF. CDR3 bases: TGTGCCAGCAGCACTAGACAGGGCGACTACGAGCAGTACTTC.

The rearrangement joins TRBV6-1 to TRBJ1-5; no firm D call. Germline assignment: CDR1 MNHNS and CDR2 SASEGT. This CDR3 comprises 14 residues. Trimming shortened V by 4 bases and J by 5 bases, and 12 bases separated the two germline ends. The CDR3: CASSAWGVYQPQHF. In nucleotides, the CDR3 is TGTGCCAGCAGTGCCTGGGGTGTGTATCAGCCCCAGCATTTT.

In this sample, this clonotype turned up a few times. This chain connects TRBV29-1 to TRBJ1-1; D is undetermined. The CDR3 consists of 11 residues. Germline CDR1 reads SQVTM; CDR2 reads ANQGSEA. Trimming shortened V by 8 bases and J by 5 bases, and 12 bases separated the two germline ends. In DNA, the CDR3 is TGCAGCTTAGTTCTTCGTACTGAAGCTTTCTTT. Its translation is CSLVLRTEAFF.

This clonotype was seen many times. The chain is built from TRBV12-3 or TRBV12-4 and TRBJ1-5; perhaps TRBD1 as D (5 bases). V was trimmed by 4 bases and J by 1 base, leaving 11 bases between them. The CDR3 sequence is 15 residues long. In nucleotides, the CDR3 is TGTGCCAGCAGTTCCTCCGGGGGAAGCAATCAGCCCCAGCATTTT. Translation: CASSSSGGSNQPQHF.

The chain combines TRBV2 with TRBJ2-6, with 8 bases matching TRBD2. The CDR3 is made up of 15 amino acids. CDR1 and CDR2 from the germline V gene are SNHLY and FYNNEI. The J segment lost 2 bases and the V segment lost 6 bases, leaving 3 bases of the junction unmatched. CDR3 protein: CASSALAAGANVLTF. As DNA, the CDR3 is TGTGCCAGCAGCGCACTAGCGGCTGGGGCCAACGTCCTGACTTTC.

This clonotype was seen a few times. V is TRBV7-6 and J is TRBJ2-7; 9 bases match TRBD1. The CDR3 is made up of 15 amino acids. Germline V lookup: CDR1 SGHVS, CDR2 FNYEAQ. The V and J ends lost 5 bases and 6 bases, in that order; junction bases with no gene match: 11. Written as DNA, the CDR3 is TGTGCCAGCAGCCCAACGACAGGGGGAACCGTCGAGCAGTACTTC. Translated, it gives CASSPTTGGTVEQYF.

The V call is TRBV29-1, the J call TRBJ2-6; 12 nucleotides line up with TRBD1. Germline V CDR1 and CDR2: SQVTM, ANQGSEA. CDR3 length: 17 amino acids. V was clipped by 7 bases and J by 0 bases; unmatched bases: 7. The CDR3 coding sequence is TGCAGCGCAAAAGGGACAGGGGGCAACTCTGGGGCCAACGTCCTGACTTTC. It encodes CSAKGTGGNSGANVLTF.

The sample holds many counts of this clonotype. The chain joins TRBV9 to TRBJ1-1; D is undetermined. Germline loops: CDR1 SGDLS, CDR2 YYNGEE. Trimming cost V 1 base and J 5 bases, with 12 bases left between them. The CDR3 contains 14 residues. The CDR3 nucleotides read TGTGCCAGCAGCGTACCTGCAGGAGGAACTGAAGCTTTCTTT. Encoded protein: CASSVPAGGTEAFF.

This clonotype was found a few times. The chain couples TRBV7-2 to TRBJ2-6; TRBD1 aligns across 10 bases. The CDR3 totals 17 residues. Trimming cost V 5 bases and J 4 bases; bases outside gene matches: 8. CDR1 SGHTA and CDR2 FQGNSA come from the germline V gene. The CDR3 spells CASSAETGGSGANVLTF. The CDR3 DNA is TGTGCCAGCAGCGCGGAGACAGGGGGCTCCGGGGCCAACGTCCTGACTTTC.

In this sample, this clonotype turned up once. V and J are TRBV6-6 and TRBJ1-5; D unresolved. This CDR3 region has 13 residues. Germline CDR1 MNHNY, CDR2 SVGAGI (reference sequence). Trimming took off 5 bases at V and 6 bases at J, with 11 bases between the two ends. In nucleotides, the CDR3 is TGTGCCAGCAGTGATCAGGCGGCTCAGCCCCAGCATTTT. Translated, it gives CASSDQAAQPQHF.

This clonotype was counted between two and nine times. V gene TRBV12-3 or TRBV12-4 combines with J gene TRBJ2-5, with D perhaps given as TRBD1 or TRBD2 (5 bases each). CDR3 length: 14 amino acids. The V gene lost 0 bases and the J gene lost 4 bases, with 9 bases spanning the gap. The CDR3 nucleotides are TGTGCCAGCAGTTTAGCCAGGGACGGAGAGACCCAGTACTTC. As protein: CASSLARDGETQYF.

Comment on this clonotype: Relative to the germline gene, one junction end is altered; a read error may explain this. CDR3 sequence reads: CSARNRAGF. CDR3 DNA: TGCAGTGCTAGAAATCGGGCAGGCTTC. The chain couples TRBV20-1 to TRBJ1-2; D is unclear. Germline CDR1 is DFQATT and CDR2 is SNEGSKA (reference sequence). CDR3 length: 9 amino acids.

The rearrangement joins TRBV6-4 to TRBJ1-6; possibly TRBD1 for D (5 bases). Trimming pared 1 base from V and 6 bases from J, leaving 13 bases between. The CDR3 consists of 16 residues. CDR1 is MRHNA and CDR2 is SNTAGT in the germline V gene. CDR3: CASSDYRSRGNSPLHF. CDR3 DNA sequence: TGTGCCAGCAGTGACTACAGGTCTCGGGGTAATTCACCCCTCCACTTT.

This clonotype was observed many times. The chain combines TRBV29-1 with TRBJ1-3; 7 bases are shared with TRBD1. The germline gives CDR1 SQVTM, CDR2 ANQGSEA. Trimming cost V 6 bases and J 0 bases; bases outside gene matches: 5. CDR3 length: 14 residues. The CDR3 sequence is CSVTTGSSGNTIYF. The CDR3, as DNA: TGCAGCGTAACGACAGGGAGCTCTGGAAACACCATATATTTT.

In this sample, this clonotype turned up a few times. The genes are TRBV20-1 and TRBJ1-3; TRBD1 aligns across 7 bases. The CDR3 sequence is 16 residues long. CDR1 is DFQATT and CDR2 is SNEGSKA in the germline V gene (reference sequence). V shed 6 bases and J 0 bases; nucleotides not matched to a gene: 11. In DNA form, the CDR3 reads TGCAGTGCCCGCGAACAGGGGCACTACTCTGGAAACACCATATATTTT. It codes for CSAREQGHYSGNTIYF.

The sample holds a few counts of this clonotype. This rearrangement joins TRBV13 to TRBJ1-2; the D gene is possibly TRBD1 (6 bases). The CDR3 covers 15 residues. Germline assignment: CDR1 PRHDT and CDR2 FYEKMQ (reference sequence). V lost 5 bases, J lost 4 bases, and 17 bases lay in between. CDR3 region: CASSTRQDTIYGYTF. The CDR3 region has the DNA TGTGCCAGCAGCACCCGACAGGATACAATCTATGGCTACACCTTC. The full variable domain, in which reference TRBV13 and TRBJ1-2 provide the parts outside the CDR3, is AAGVIQSPRHLIKEKRETATLKCYPIPRHDTVYWYQQGPGQDPQFLISFYEKMQSDKGSIPDRFSAQQFSDYHSELNMSSLELGDSALYFCASSTRQDTIYGYTFGSGTRLTVV.

This clonotype appeared a few times. The V and J genes are TRBV6-5 and TRBJ1-1; the D is unclear. This CDR3 comprises 13 residues. The germline V and J ends were trimmed by 2 bases and 10 bases, with 14 bases remaining between them. Germline CDR1 reads MNHEY; CDR2 reads SVGAGI. The CDR3 is CASSYIGDRVAFF. The CDR3, as DNA: TGTGCCAGCAGTTACATCGGGGATAGGGTAGCTTTCTTT.

This clonotype was counted only a few times. V and J are TRBV7-8 and TRBJ1-2, with D maybe TRBD1 (6 bases). Trimming left V 1 base short and J 3 bases short, with 12 bases between. The CDR3 runs 15 residues. Germline-derived CDR1 and CDR2 are SGHVS and FQNEAQ. CDR3 in amino acids: CASSLDDGGDYGYTF. CDR3 sequence (DNA): TGTGCCAGCAGCTTAGACGATGGGGGCGACTATGGCTACACCTTC. The full variable domain, its missing parts supplied by reference TRBV7-8 and TRBJ1-2, is GAGVSQSPRYKVAKRGQDVALRCDPISGHVSLFWYQQALGQGPEFLTYFQNEAQLDKSGLPSDRFFAERPEGSVSTLKIQRTQQEDSAVYLCASSLDDGGDYGYTFGSGTRLTVV.

This clonotype showed up many times. The chain recombines TRBV5-1 with TRBJ1-1, with no clear D. The germline CDR1 and CDR2 sequences are SGHRS and YFSETQ. The CDR3 contains 13 residues. Trimming stripped 4 bases from V and 3 bases from J, with 10 bases between. Here the CDR3 reads CASSADLDTEAFF. CDR3 bases: TGCGCCAGCAGCGCCGACTTGGACACTGAAGCTTTCTTT. Complete variable domain (other parts from reference TRBV5-1 and TRBJ1-1): KAGVTQTPRYLIKTRGQQVTLSCSPISGHRSVSWYQQTPGQGLQFLFEYFSETQRNKGNFPGRFSGRQFSNSRSEMNVSTLELGDSALYLCASSADLDTEAFFGQGTRLTVV.